This entry lists 15 T cell receptor beta chains sequenced from one sample in a study of radiotherapy plus CTLA-4 blockade in lung cancer. TCRdb keeps only in-frame clones here, not all; method: immunoSEQ multiplex PCR. Of approximately 80,000 clones in the sample, 84% were seen once. The sample was peripheral blood, taken from a patient treated with radiotherapy plus ipilimumab. The receptors were gathered from a human donor with non-small cell lung cancer who had stable disease on radiotherapy plus ipilimumab.

This clone has just a few counts. This rearrangement joins TRBV6-4 to TRBJ2-7; D call uncertain. Germline assignment: CDR1 MRHNA and CDR2 SNTAGT. CDR3 length equals 14 residues. The V end lost 3 bases, the J end lost 2 bases, and 11 bases lay between the germline ends. CDR3 nucleotides: TGTGCCAGCAGTGATGAGACGGTGGCCTACGAGCAGTACTTC. Translated, it gives CASSDETVAYEQYF.

This chain links TRBV5-1 with TRBJ2-5, with no clear D. CDR1 SGHRS and CDR2 YFSETQ come from the germline V gene. The CDR3 has 14 residues. V was trimmed by 0 bases and J by 1 base, leaving 7 bases between them. The CDR3 loop reads CASSLGSSQETQYF. CDR3 coding DNA: TGCGCCAGCAGCTTGGGATCTAGCCAAGAGACCCAGTACTTC.

The chain carries TRBV5-6 and TRBJ2-5; tentatively, D is TRBD2 (5 bases). Germline V gene sequence: CDR1 SGHDT, CDR2 YYEEEE. The CDR3 is 15 residues long. Trimming cost V 4 bases and J 3 bases, with 16 bases left between them. The CDR3 here is CASSPGTGIKETQYF. The CDR3 nucleotides read TGTGCCAGCAGCCCAGGCACGGGGATTAAAGAGACCCAGTACTTC.

This clone was seen only once. The CDR3 region is CASSSLKDTQYF. CDR3 sequence (DNA): TGTGCCAGCAGTTCGTTAAAAGATACGCAGTATTTT. The chain recombines TRBV2 with TRBJ2-3, with D unresolved. Per the germline V gene, CDR1 is SNHLY and CDR2 is FYNNEI. The CDR3 extends over 12 amino acids. V was trimmed by 5 bases and J by 5 bases, leaving 8 bases between them.

J is TRBJ2-7 and V is TRBV10-2; D not certain. Germline lookup yields CDR1 WSHSY and CDR2 SAAADI. Trimming removed 0 bases at V and 4 bases at J, with 4 bases between. The CDR3 has 12 amino acids. The CDR3 spells CASSESEYEQYF. The CDR3 DNA is TGCGCCAGCAGTGAGTCTGAGTACGAGCAGTACTTC.

This rearrangement joins TRBV5-1 to TRBJ2-3; 7 nucleotides match TRBD2. V shed 2 bases, J shed 5 bases, and the junction held 5 bases outside the gene matches. Germline V CDR1 and CDR2: SGHRS, YFSETQ. The CDR3 length is 14 residues. The DNA for the CDR3 is TGCGCCAGCAGCTTCCGCGGGGAGGGAGATACGCAGTATTTT. Protein sequence: CASSFRGEGDTQYF.

The chain recombines TRBV7-9 with TRBJ2-5; weak D call: TRBD1 (5 bases). Trimming cost V 4 bases and J 6 bases, with 18 bases left between them. CDR1 is SEHNR, CDR2 FQNEAQ, per germline (reference sequence). CDR3 size: 15 residues. The CDR3 coding sequence is TGTGCCAGCAGCTCCTATAGACAGTCCAAGCAGACCCAGTACTTC. Translation: CASSSYRQSKQTQYF. Filled out from reference TRBV7-9 and TRBJ2-5, the complete variable domain reads DTGVSQNPRHKITKRGQNVTFRCDPISEHNRLYWYRQTLGQGPEFLTYFQNEAQLEKSRLLSDRFSAERPKGSFSTLEIQRTEQGDSAMYLCASSSYRQSKQTQYFGPGTRLLVL.

This chain joins TRBV7-8 and TRBJ1-1; the D gene is possibly TRBD1 (5 bases). From germline, CDR1 is SGHVS and CDR2 FQNEAQ. Trimming pared 4 bases from V and 4 bases from J, leaving 7 bases between. The CDR3 is 12 residues long. CDR3: CASSSGTTEAFF. CDR3 DNA: TGTGCCAGCAGCTCAGGGACCACTGAAGCTTTCTTT.

The CDR3 loop is CASSISNANSPLHF. CDR3 DNA sequence: TGTGCCAGTAGTATTAGTAACGCCAATTCACCCCTCCACTTT. The chain uses TRBV19 and TRBJ1-6; D uncertain. The CDR3 sequence is 14 residues long. The V end lost 3 bases, the J end lost 7 bases, and 10 bases lay between the germline ends. From germline, CDR1 is LNHDA and CDR2 SQIVND (reference sequence). Filled out from reference TRBV19 and TRBJ1-6, the complete variable domain reads DGGITQSPKYLFRKEGQNVTLSCEQNLNHDAMYWYRQDPGQGLRLIYYSQIVNDFQKGDIAEGYSVSREKKESFPLTVTSAQKNPTAFYLCASSISNANSPLHFGNGTRLTVT.

This chain uses TRBV5-1 with TRBJ2-2, with 7 bases that match TRBD1. The CDR3 loop spans 17 amino acids. Trimming removed 3 bases from V and 0 bases from J; junction bases left unmatched: 8. Germline V gene sequence: CDR1 SGHRS, CDR2 YFSETQ. The CDR3, as DNA: TGCGCCAGCAGCTCTACCGGGACAGCCACGAACACCGGGGAGCTGTTTTTT. Its translation is CASSSTGTATNTGELFF.

The chain employs TRBV2 and TRBJ2-7; D might be TRBD1 (8 bases). Trimming pared 6 bases from V and 11 bases from J, leaving 17 bases between. The CDR3 has 12 residues. Germline V CDR1 and CDR2: SNHLY, FYNNEI. This chain's CDR3 is CASSSRQGREYF. CDR3 nucleotide sequence: TGTGCCAGCAGCTCAAGACAGGGGAGGGAGTACTTC.

The chain recombines TRBV10-1 with TRBJ2-2; D gene uncertain. Germline lookup yields CDR1 WNHNN and CDR2 SYGVQD (reference sequence). The CDR3 totals 15 residues. The V gene lost 4 bases and the J gene lost 2 bases, with 11 bases spanning the gap. The CDR3 DNA reads TGCGCCAGCAGTGGGTTAGGAAGAAACACCGGGGAGCTGTTTTTT. This codes for CASSGLGRNTGELFF.

The chain recombines TRBV5-6 with TRBJ2-5; D gene uncertain. Germline-derived CDR1 and CDR2 are SGHDT and YYEEEE. The V and J ends lost 0 bases and 1 base respectively, with 13 bases between them. The CDR3 is made up of 16 amino acids. In nucleotides, the CDR3 is TGTGCCAGCAGCTTGGGGTCATTTCCCTCCCAAGAGACCCAGTACTTC. Translating gives CASSLGSFPSQETQYF.

The J gene is TRBJ2-2, the V gene TRBV5-1; D assignment may be TRBD1 or TRBD2 (5 bases each). The germline V and J ends were trimmed by 0 bases and 6 bases, with 15 bases remaining between them. CDR3 size: 16 residues. Germline loops: CDR1 SGHRS, CDR2 YFSETQ. The CDR3 spells CASSLEQISGPGELFF. The CDR3 DNA follows: TGCGCCAGCAGCTTGGAGCAGATTTCGGGACCCGGGGAGCTGTTTTTT.

The chain couples TRBV19 to TRBJ1-3, with TRBD1 identical over 7 bases. In germline, CDR1 is LNHDA, CDR2 SQIVND (reference sequence). This CDR3 spans 14 amino acids. With 3 bases clipped from V and 2 bases from J, the junction kept 1 base outside the gene matches. The CDR3 sequence is CASSMTGTGNTIYF. Here the CDR3 DNA reads TGTGCCAGTAGTATGACAGGGACTGGAAACACCATATATTTT. Together with reference TRBV19 and TRBJ1-3, the CDR3 gives the full variable domain: DGGITQSPKYLFRKEGQNVTLSCEQNLNHDAMYWYRQDPGQGLRLIYYSQIVNDFQKGDIAEGYSVSREKKESFPLTVTSAQKNPTAFYLCASSMTGTGNTIYFGEGSWLTVV.